This record concerns one T cell receptor (beta chain) sequence. Authors' methods: By means of reference gene primer amplification, nucleated cell counts were estimated. TCRdb's table, derived via immunoSEQ multiplex PCR, lists solely in-frame clones and lacks some. V, J and clone size reflect that table, while D and trimming were determined from the DNA. The sample records about 200,000 clones, 65% to 90% being singletons. This entry belongs to a study of blood T cell repertoires in COVID-19. The V segment lost 6 bases and the J segment 8 bases; nucleotides outside the gene matches: 18. Germline CDR1 is SQVTM and CDR2 is ANQGSEA. The CDR3 has 15 amino acids.

The chain joins TRBV29-1 to TRBJ1-2; 7 bases are shared with TRBD1. The source of this sequence is a woman aged 30 to 39 who had been exposed to COVID-19. Sequenced material: PBMCs or T cells enriched from blood (not recorded which). CDR3 nucleotide sequence: TGCAGCGTAAGCCGGACAGGACAGATACATAGCGGCTACACCTTC. Translated, it gives CSVSRTGQIHSGYTF.